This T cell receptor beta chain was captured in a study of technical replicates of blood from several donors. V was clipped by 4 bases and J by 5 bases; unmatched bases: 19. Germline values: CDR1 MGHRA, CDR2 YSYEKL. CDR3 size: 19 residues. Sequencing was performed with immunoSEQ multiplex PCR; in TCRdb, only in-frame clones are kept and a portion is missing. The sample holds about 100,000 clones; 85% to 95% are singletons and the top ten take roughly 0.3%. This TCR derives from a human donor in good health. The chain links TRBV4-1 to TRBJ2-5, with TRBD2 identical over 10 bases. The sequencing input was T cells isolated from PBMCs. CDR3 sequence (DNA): TGCGCCAGCAGCCTCCGAAGGGCCACTAGCGGGATGGCAGGGGAGACCCAGTACTTC. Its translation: CASSLRRATSGMAGETQYF.